Below, 2 T cell receptor beta chains from the same sample are listed, as sequenced in a study of T cell responses to AZD1222 COVID-19 vaccine. The data were produced by immunoSEQ multiplex PCR, yet TCRdb's version contains in-frame clones alone and is incomplete. The data hold 150,000 to 250,000 clones, with approximately 93% observed a single time. Sequencing was performed on peripheral blood, taken 28 days after the second AZD1222 dose. The receptors originated from an adult who received the AZD1222 COVID-19 vaccine.

In its sample, this clone was seen a few times. This chain links TRBV6-5 with TRBJ1-3; 7 nucleotides align to TRBD1. Germline V gene lookup returns CDR1 MNHEY and CDR2 SVGAGI. Losses at the gene ends were 4 bases for V and 4 bases for J; bases not matched to a gene: 1. CDR3 length equals 13 residues. This chain's CDR3 is CASSSDRGNTIYF. The DNA for the CDR3 is TGTGCCAGCAGTTCGGACAGGGGAAACACCATATATTTT.

The genes are TRBV3-1 (or the pseudogene TRBV3-2) and TRBJ2-5, with D possibly matching TRBD2 (7 bases). Germline assignment: CDR1 LGHDT and CDR2 YNNKEL (reference sequence). V was pared by 1 base and J by 4 bases, with 16 bases between. The CDR3 sequence is 16 residues long. The CDR3 protein is CASSQAGGNVGETQYF. Written as DNA, the CDR3 is TGTGCCAGCAGCCAAGCGGGGGGCAATGTCGGAGAGACCCAGTACTTC.